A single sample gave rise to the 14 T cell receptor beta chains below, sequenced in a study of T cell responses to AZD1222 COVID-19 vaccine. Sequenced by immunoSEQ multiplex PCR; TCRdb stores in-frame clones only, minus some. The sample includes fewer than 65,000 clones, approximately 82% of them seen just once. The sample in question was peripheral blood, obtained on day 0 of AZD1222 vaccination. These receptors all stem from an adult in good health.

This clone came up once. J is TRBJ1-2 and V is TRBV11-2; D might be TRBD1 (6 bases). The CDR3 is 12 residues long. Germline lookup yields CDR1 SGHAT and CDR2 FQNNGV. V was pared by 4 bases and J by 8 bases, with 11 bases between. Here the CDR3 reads CASSSTGFGYTF. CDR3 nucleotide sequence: TGTGCCAGCAGCTCTACAGGGTTCGGCTACACCTTC. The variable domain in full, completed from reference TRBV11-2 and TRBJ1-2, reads EAGVAQSPRYKIIEKRQSVAFWCNPISGHATLYWYQQILGQGPKLLIQFQNNGVVDDSQLPKDRFSAERLKGVDSTLKIQPAKLEDSAVYLCASSSTGFGYTFGSGTRLTVV.

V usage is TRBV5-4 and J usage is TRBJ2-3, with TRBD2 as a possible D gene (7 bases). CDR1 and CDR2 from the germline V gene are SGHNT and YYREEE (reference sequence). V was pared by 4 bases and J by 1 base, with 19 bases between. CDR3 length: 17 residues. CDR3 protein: CASSPGGVQGRTDTQYF. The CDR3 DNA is TGTGCCAGCAGCCCGGGGGGCGTTCAGGGGCGCACAGATACGCAGTATTTT.

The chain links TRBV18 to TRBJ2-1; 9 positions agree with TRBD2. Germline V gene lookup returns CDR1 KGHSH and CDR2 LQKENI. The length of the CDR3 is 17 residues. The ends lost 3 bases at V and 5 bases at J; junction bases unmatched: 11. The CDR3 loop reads CASSPAGGSGSHNEQFF. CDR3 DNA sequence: TGTGCCAGCTCACCCGCGGGTGGTAGCGGGAGCCACAATGAGCAGTTCTTC.

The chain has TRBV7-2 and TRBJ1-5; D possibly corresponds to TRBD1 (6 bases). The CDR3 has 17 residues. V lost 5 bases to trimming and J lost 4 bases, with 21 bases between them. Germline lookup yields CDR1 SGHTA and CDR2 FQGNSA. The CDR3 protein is CASSPIKGQSSNQPQHF. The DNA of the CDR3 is TGTGCCAGCAGCCCCATAAAAGGACAGTCCAGTAATCAGCCCCAGCATTTT.

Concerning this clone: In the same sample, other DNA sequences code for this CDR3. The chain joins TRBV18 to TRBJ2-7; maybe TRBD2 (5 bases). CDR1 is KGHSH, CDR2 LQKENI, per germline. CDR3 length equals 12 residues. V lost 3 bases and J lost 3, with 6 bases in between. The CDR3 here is CASSPAGYEQYF. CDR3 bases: TGTGCCAGCTCACCGGCGGGCTACGAGCAGTACTTC. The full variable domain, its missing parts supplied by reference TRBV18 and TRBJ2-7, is NAGVMQNPRHLVRRRGQEARLRCSPMKGHSHVYWYRQLPEEGLKFMVYLQKENIIDESGMPKERFSAEFPKEGPSILRIQQVVRGDSAAYFCASSPAGYEQYFGPGTRLTVT.

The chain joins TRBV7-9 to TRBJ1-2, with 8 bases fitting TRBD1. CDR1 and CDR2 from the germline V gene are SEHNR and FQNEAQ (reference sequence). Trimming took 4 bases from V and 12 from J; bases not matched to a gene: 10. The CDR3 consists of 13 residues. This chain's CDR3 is CASSSETGEGNTF. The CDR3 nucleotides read TGTGCCAGCAGCTCGGAGACAGGGGAAGGAAACACCTTC.

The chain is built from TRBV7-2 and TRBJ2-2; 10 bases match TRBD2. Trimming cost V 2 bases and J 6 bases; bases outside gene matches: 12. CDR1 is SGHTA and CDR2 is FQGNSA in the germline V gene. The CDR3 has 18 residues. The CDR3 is CASSLWASGSTGSGELFF. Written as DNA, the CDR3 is TGTGCCAGCAGCTTATGGGCTAGCGGGAGTACGGGGTCCGGGGAGCTGTTTTTT. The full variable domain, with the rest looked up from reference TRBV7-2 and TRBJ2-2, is GAGVSQSPSNKVTEKGKDVELRCDPISGHTALYWYRQSLGQGLEFLIYFQGNSAPDKSGLPSDRFSAERTGGSVSTLTIQRTQQEDSAVYLCASSLWASGSTGSGELFFGEGSRLTVL.

DNA of the CDR3: TGTGCCAGCAGCTTAGAGAGCCTAGCGGGATGGGGAGCCAAAAACATTCAGTACTTC. This codes for CASSLESLAGWGAKNIQYF. The chain couples TRBV7-9 to TRBJ2-4, with 9 bases matching TRBD2. J gave up 0 bases and V 1 base, and 10 bases lay outside the gene matches. This CDR3 spans 19 amino acids. Germline assignment: CDR1 SEHNR and CDR2 FQNEAQ (reference sequence).

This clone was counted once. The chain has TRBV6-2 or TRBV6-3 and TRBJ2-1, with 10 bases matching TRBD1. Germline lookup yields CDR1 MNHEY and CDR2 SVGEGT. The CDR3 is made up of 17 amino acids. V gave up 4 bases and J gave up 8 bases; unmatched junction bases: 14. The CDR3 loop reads CASSLQGTGAFFHEQFF. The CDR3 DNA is TGTGCCAGCAGTTTACAAGGGACAGGGGCTTTTTTCCATGAGCAGTTCTTC.

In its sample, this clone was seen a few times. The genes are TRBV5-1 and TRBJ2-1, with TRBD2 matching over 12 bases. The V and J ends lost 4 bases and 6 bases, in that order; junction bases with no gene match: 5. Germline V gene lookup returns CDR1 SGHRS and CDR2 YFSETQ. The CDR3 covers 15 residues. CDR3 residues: CASSPGLAGINEQFF. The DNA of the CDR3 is TGCGCCAGCAGCCCTGGACTAGCGGGGATCAATGAGCAGTTCTTC.

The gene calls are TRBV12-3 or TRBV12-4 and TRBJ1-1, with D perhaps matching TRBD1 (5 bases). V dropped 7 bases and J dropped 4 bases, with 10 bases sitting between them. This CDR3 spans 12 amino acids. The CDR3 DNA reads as TGTGCCAGCACCGGGACGAGCACTGAAGCTTTCTTT. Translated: CASTGTSTEAFF.

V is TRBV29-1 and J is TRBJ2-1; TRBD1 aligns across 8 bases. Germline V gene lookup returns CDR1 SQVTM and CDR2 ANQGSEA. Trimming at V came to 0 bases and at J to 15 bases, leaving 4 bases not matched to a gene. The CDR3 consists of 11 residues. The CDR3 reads CSVEDKDRGFF. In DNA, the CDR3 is TGCAGCGTTGAAGATAAAGACAGGGGGTTCTTC.

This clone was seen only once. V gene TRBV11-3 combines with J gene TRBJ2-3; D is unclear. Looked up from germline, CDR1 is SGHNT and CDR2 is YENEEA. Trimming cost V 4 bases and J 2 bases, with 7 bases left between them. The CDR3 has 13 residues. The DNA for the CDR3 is TGTGCCAGCAGCTACGGATACACAGATACGCAGTATTTT. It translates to CASSYGYTDTQYF.

The CDR3, as DNA: TGTGCCACCAGTGAAAACGTCCCGGGACAGGGCCTTTGGGGCAATCAGCCCCAGCATTTT. Residues: CATSENVPGQGLWGNQPQHF. The rearrangement links TRBV24-1 to TRBJ1-5, with 9 bases fitting TRBD1. The V gene end was trimmed by 4 bases and the J gene end by 2 bases; junction bases not matched to a gene: 17. Per the germline V gene, CDR1 is KGHDR and CDR2 is SFDVKD. This CDR3 region has 20 residues.